This T cell receptor (beta chain) was retrieved from a study of technical replicates of blood from a handful of donors (dated by TCRdb to 2016 to 2017). The library was generated by the immunoSEQ multiplex PCR assay. TCRdb stores this immuneACCESS table with in-frame sequences only. Part of the clones is absent; in the studies checked, under half of the shortfall reflects unresolved V genes, and no reason is known for the rest. The sample profile shows approximately 87,000 clones; 94% of them were found once. The ten top clones hold just over 0.25% of the sample. As to this clone: This receptor's antigen is unknown. No base quality values were provided; no much bigger clone lies one nucleotide off.

Inclusive of the bounding cysteine and phenylalanine, the CDR3 is 12 residues long. Kept here is only the CDR3 DNA, which spans 36 bases and is read in frame from base 1. According to the germline V gene, CDR1 reads MGHDK and CDR2 reads SYGVNS. V was cut back by 8 bases and J by 3 bases, leaving a gap of 7 bases between them. The sequence derives from a human donor in good health. Sequencing was done on a sample of T cells isolated from PBMCs. This chain joins TRBV25-1 to TRBJ2-2; the D gene is perhaps TRBD2, on 6 matching bases. The sequenced DNA is TGTGCCAGCGGAGGGTACACCGGGGAGCTGTTTTTT. Translation gives CASGGYTGELFF.